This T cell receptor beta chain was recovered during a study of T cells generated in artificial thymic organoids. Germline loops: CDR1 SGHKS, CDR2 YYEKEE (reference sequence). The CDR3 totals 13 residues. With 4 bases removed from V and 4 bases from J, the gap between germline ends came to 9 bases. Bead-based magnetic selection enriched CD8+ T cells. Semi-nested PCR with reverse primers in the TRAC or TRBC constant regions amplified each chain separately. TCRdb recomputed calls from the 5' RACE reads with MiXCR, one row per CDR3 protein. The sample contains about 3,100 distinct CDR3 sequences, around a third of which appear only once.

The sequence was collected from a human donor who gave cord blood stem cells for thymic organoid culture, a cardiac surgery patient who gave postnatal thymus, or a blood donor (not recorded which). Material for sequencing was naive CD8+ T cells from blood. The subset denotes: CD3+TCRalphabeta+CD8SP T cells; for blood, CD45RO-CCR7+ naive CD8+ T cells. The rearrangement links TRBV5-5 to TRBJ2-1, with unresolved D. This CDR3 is CASSPVKYNEQFF. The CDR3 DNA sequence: TGTGCCAGCAGCCCAGTAAAGTACAATGAGCAGTTCTTC. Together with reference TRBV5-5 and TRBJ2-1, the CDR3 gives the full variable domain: DAGVTQSPTHLIKTRGQQVTLRCSPISGHKSVSWYQQVLGQGPQFIFQYYEKEERGRGNFPDRFSARQFPNYSSELNVNALLLGDSALYLCASSPVKYNEQFFGPGTRLTVL.